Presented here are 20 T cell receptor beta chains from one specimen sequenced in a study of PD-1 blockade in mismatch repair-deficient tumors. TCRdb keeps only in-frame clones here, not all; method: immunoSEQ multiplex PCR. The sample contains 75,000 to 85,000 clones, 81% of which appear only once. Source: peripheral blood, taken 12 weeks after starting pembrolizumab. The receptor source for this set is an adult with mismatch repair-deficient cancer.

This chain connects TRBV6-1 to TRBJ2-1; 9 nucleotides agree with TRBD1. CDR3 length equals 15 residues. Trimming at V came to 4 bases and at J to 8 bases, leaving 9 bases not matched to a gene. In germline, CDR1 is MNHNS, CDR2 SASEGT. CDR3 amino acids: CASSGRTGAGDEQFF. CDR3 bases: TGTGCCAGCAGTGGGCGGACAGGGGCAGGGGATGAGCAGTTCTTC.

For the CDR3, the DNA is TGTGCTAGTGGTTTGGTACTAGTCCCCGCGAGTGTCAGTAACACCGGGGAGCTGTTTTTT. Amino acid sequence: CASGLVLVPASVSNTGELFF. The gene calls are TRBV12-5 and TRBJ2-2; TRBD2 is a possible D gene (5 bases). The CDR3 length is 20 residues. Per the germline V gene, CDR1 is LGHNT and CDR2 is FRNRAP. V was shortened by 0 bases and J by 2 bases, with 22 bases between the two germline ends.

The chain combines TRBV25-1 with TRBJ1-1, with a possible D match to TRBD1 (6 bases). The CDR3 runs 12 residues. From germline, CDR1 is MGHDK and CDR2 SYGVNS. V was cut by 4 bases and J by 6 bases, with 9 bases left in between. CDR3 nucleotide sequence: TGTGCCAGCAGTGGAGGGGGGGCTGAAGCTTTCTTT. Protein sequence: CASSGGGAEAFF.

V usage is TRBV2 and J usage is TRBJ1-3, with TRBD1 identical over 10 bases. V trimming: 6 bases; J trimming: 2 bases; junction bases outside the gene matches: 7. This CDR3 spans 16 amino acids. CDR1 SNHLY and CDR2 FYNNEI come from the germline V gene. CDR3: CASRGQGLVTGNTIYF. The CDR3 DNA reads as TGTGCCAGCAGGGGACAGGGGTTAGTCACTGGAAACACCATATATTTT. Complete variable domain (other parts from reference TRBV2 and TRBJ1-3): EPEVTQTPSHQVTQMGQEVILRCVPISNHLYFYWYRQILGQKVEFLVSFYNNEISEKSEIFDDQFSVERPDGSNFTLKIRSTKLEDSAMYFCASRGQGLVTGNTIYFGEGSWLTVV.

The CDR3 coding sequence is TGTGCCAGCAGTGTAATGGCTCAGCCCCAGCATTTT. Protein product: CASSVMAQPQHF. The chain carries TRBV2 and TRBJ1-5; no definite D call. Germline V gene sequence: CDR1 SNHLY, CDR2 FYNNEI. V dropped 4 bases and J dropped 6 bases, with 7 bases sitting between them. This CDR3 comprises 12 residues.

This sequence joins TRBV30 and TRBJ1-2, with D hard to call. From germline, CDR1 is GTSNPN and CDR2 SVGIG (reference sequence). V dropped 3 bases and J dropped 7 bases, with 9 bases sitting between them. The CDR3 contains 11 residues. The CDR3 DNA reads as TGTGCCTGGAGCTTGCCCCGTGGCTACACCTTC. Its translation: CAWSLPRGYTF.

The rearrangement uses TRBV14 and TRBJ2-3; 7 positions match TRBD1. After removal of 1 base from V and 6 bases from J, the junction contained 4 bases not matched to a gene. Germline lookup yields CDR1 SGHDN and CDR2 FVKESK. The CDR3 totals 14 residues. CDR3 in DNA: TGTGCCAGCAGCCAAGGCTACAGGGGCGATACGCAGTATTTT. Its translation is CASSQGYRGDTQYF.

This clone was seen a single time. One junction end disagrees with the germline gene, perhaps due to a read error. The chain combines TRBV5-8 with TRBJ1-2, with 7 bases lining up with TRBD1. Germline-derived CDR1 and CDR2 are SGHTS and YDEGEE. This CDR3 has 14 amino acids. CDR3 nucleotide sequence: TGTGCCAGCAGCCCGGAACGCGGGACAGAGGGAGGATCCTTC. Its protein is CASSPERGTEGGSF.

CDR3 in DNA: TGTGCCAGCAGCCGGGAGGACTCCCAGTACTTC. This gives the protein CASSREDSQYF. V gene TRBV5-4 combines with J gene TRBJ2-5; 7 nucleotides align to TRBD2. Germline loops: CDR1 SGHNT, CDR2 YYREEE (reference sequence). V gave up 4 bases and J gave up 9 bases; unmatched junction bases: 3. The CDR3 has 11 amino acids. Complete variable domain (other parts from reference TRBV5-4 and TRBJ2-5): ETGVTQSPTHLIKTRGQQVTLRCSSQSGHNTVSWYQQALGQGPQFIFQYYREEENGRGNFPPRFSGLQFPNYSSELNVNALELDDSALYLCASSREDSQYFGPGTRLLVL.

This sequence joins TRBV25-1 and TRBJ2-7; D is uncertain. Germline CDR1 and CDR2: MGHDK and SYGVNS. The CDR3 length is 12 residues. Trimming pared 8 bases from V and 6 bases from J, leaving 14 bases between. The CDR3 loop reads CASGDGPFEQYF. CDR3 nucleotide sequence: TGTGCCAGCGGAGACGGCCCCTTCGAGCAGTACTTC.

The CDR3: CASSLQATNTEAFF. CDR3 DNA sequence: TGTGCCAGCAGTTTACAGGCGACGAACACTGAAGCTTTCTTT. The J gene is TRBJ1-1, the V gene TRBV28; D is uncertain. V was pared by 2 bases and J by 1 base, with 8 bases between. Germline V gene sequence: CDR1 MDHEN, CDR2 SYDVKM. The CDR3 extends over 14 amino acids.

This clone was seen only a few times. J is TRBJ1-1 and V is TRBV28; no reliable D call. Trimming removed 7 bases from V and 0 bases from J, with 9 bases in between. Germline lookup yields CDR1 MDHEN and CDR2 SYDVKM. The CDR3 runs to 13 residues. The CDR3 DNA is TGTGCCAGCACCAGGAGCTTGAACACTGAAGCTTTCTTT. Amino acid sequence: CASTRSLNTEAFF.

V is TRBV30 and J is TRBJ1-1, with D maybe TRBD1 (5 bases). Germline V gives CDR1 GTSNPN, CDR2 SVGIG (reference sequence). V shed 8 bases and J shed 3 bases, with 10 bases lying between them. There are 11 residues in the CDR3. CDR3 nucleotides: TGTGCCGTAATGGGGGACACTGAAGCTTTCTTT. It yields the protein CAVMGDTEAFF. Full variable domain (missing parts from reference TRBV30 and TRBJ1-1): SQTIHQWPATLVQPVGSPLSLECTVEGTSNPNLYWYRQAAGRGLQLLFYSVGIGQISSEVPQNLSASRPQDRQFILSSKKLLLSDSGFYLCAVMGDTEAFFGQGTRLTVV.

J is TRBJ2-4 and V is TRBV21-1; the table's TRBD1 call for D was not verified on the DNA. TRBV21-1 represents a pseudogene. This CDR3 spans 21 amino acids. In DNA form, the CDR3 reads TGTGCCAGCACCCCAAACCGGCAGGGTAGGTTCGAGCCAGTAGCCAAAAACATTCAGTACTTC. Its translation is CASTPNRQGRFEPVAKNIQYF.

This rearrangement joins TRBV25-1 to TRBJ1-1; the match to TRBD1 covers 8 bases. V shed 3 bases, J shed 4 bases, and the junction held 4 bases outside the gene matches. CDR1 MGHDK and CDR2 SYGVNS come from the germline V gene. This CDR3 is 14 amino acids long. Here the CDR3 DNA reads TGTGCCAGCAGTGACGCAGGGGGCGGCACTGAAGCTTTCTTT. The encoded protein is CASSDAGGGTEAFF.

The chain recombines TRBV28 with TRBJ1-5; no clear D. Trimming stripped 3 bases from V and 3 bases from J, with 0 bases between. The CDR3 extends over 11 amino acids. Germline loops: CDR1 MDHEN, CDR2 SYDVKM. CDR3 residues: CASSFNQPQHF. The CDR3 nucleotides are TGTGCCAGCAGTTTCAATCAGCCCCAGCATTTT.

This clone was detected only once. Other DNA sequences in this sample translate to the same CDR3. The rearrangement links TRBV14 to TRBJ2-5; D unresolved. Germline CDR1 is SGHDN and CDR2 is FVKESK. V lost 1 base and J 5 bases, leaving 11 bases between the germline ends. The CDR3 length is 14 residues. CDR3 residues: CASSQGARSETQYF. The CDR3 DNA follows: TGTGCCAGCAGCCAAGGGGCCCGGAGTGAGACCCAGTACTTC.

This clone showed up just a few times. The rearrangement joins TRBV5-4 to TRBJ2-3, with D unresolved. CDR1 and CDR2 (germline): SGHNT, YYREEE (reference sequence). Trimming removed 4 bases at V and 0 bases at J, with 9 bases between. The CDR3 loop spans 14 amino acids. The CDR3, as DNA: TGTGCCAGCAGCGACCCGGCTAGCACAGATACGCAGTATTTT. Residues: CASSDPASTDTQYF. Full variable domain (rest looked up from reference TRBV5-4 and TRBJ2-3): ETGVTQSPTHLIKTRGQQVTLRCSSQSGHNTVSWYQQALGQGPQFIFQYYREEENGRGNFPPRFSGLQFPNYSSELNVNALELDDSALYLCASSDPASTDTQYFGPGTRLTVL.

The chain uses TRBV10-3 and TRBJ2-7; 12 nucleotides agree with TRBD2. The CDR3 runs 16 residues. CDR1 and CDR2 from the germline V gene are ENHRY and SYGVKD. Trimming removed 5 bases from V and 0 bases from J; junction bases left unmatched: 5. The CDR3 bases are TGTGCCATCAGTAACGGACTAGCGGGAAGCTCCTACGAGCAGTACTTC. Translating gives CAISNGLAGSSYEQYF.

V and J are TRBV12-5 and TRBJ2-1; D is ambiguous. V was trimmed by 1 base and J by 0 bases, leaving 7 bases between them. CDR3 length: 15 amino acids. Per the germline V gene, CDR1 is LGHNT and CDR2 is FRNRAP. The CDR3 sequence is CASGLGYSSYNEQFF. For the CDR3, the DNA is TGTGCTAGTGGTTTGGGTTATAGCTCCTACAATGAGCAGTTCTTC.